The 28 T cell receptor beta chains below all came from one sample that was sequenced in a study of technical replicates of blood from four donors. Using immunoSEQ multiplex PCR, the repertoire was profiled, and TCRdb retains in-frame clones only, with some absent. The table lists almost 55,000 clones, roughly 92% of them singletons. Material for sequencing was T cells isolated from PBMCs. The receptors originated from a human donor in good health.

This clone was seen a single time. The chain couples TRBV5-1 to TRBJ1-4, with D tentatively TRBD1 (6 bases). V was shortened by 4 bases and J by 7 bases, with 14 bases between the two germline ends. Germline-derived CDR1 and CDR2 are SGHRS and YFSETQ. The CDR3 has 14 amino acids. The CDR3 protein is CASSQQGYSEKLFF. CDR3 DNA: TGCGCCAGCAGCCAACAGGGTTATAGTGAAAAACTGTTTTTT.

This chain links TRBV28 with TRBJ2-1; 10 nucleotides match TRBD2. Germline CDR1 reads MDHEN; CDR2 reads SYDVKM. This CDR3 spans 16 amino acids. Trimming removed 5 bases from V and 8 bases from J; junction bases left unmatched: 12. CDR3 coding DNA: TGTGCCAGCAGTGCCCCTAGCGGGAGTCATTTCTATGAGCAGTTCTTC. It specifies CASSAPSGSHFYEQFF.

As DNA, the CDR3 is TGCGCCAGCAGTGTAAGACGGGGCGGGGGACTCCAAGAGACCCAGTACTTC. This translates into CASSVRRGGGLQETQYF. The chain combines TRBV10-1 with TRBJ2-5; the match to TRBD2 covers 7 bases. The CDR3 runs 17 residues. Germline values: CDR1 WNHNN, CDR2 SYGVQD (reference sequence). Trimming cost V 4 bases and J 1 base; bases outside gene matches: 12.

V is TRBV18 and J is TRBJ2-2, with 8 positions matching TRBD2. CDR3 length: 19 residues. J lost 2 bases, V lost 5 bases, and 16 bases had no gene match. Germline values: CDR1 KGHSH, CDR2 LQKENI. The CDR3: CASSTRREGPFLNTGELFF. The CDR3 DNA reads TGTGCCAGCTCAACACGACGGGAGGGCCCATTCCTAAACACCGGGGAGCTGTTTTTT. The variable domain in full, completed from reference TRBV18 and TRBJ2-2, reads NAGVMQNPRHLVRRRGQEARLRCSPMKGHSHVYWYRQLPEEGLKFMVYLQKENIIDESGMPKERFSAEFPKEGPSILRIQQVVRGDSAAYFCASSTRREGPFLNTGELFFGEGSRLTVL.

V and J are TRBV13 and TRBJ2-1; 9 positions agree with TRBD2. The CDR3 covers 16 residues. CDR1 and CDR2 from the germline V gene are PRHDT and FYEKMQ (reference sequence). J was trimmed by 4 bases and V by 4 bases; bases with no gene match: 8. This CDR3 is CASSSAREGVYNEQFF. The CDR3 DNA sequence: TGTGCCAGCAGCTCCGCGCGGGAGGGTGTATACAATGAGCAGTTCTTC. The full variable domain, its missing parts supplied by reference TRBV13 and TRBJ2-1, is AAGVIQSPRHLIKEKRETATLKCYPIPRHDTVYWYQQGPGQDPQFLISFYEKMQSDKGSIPDRFSAQQFSDYHSELNMSSLELGDSALYFCASSSAREGVYNEQFFGPGTRLTVL.

V and J are TRBV5-4 and TRBJ1-1, with D unclear. The CDR3 contains 14 residues. V was shortened by 2 bases and J by 5 bases, with 13 bases between the two germline ends. Germline V gene sequence: CDR1 SGHNT, CDR2 YYREEE (reference sequence). CDR3 in DNA: TGTGCCAGCAGCTTAGTAGACCCCGGGACTGAAGCTTTCTTT. It is translated as CASSLVDPGTEAFF.

This clone was found once. V usage is TRBV5-1 and J usage is TRBJ1-1; 7 bases agree with TRBD1. V dropped 0 bases and J dropped 3; count of bases not matched to a gene: 5. Looked up from germline, CDR1 is SGHRS and CDR2 is YFSETQ. The CDR3 is 15 residues long. The CDR3 reads CASSLERTGDTEAFF. CDR3 nucleotides: TGCGCCAGCAGCTTGGAGAGAACAGGGGACACTGAAGCTTTCTTT.

This rearrangement joins TRBV18 to TRBJ1-3; 8 nucleotides align to TRBD1. The CDR3 spans 16 residues. In germline, CDR1 is KGHSH, CDR2 LQKENI. With 5 bases clipped from V and 2 bases from J, the junction kept 8 bases outside the gene matches. DNA for the CDR3: TGTGCCAGCTCATCTTTTAACAGGGGGACTGGAAACACCATATATTTT. This gives the protein CASSSFNRGTGNTIYF. The complete variable domain, with remaining parts taken from reference TRBV18 and TRBJ1-3, reads NAGVMQNPRHLVRRRGQEARLRCSPMKGHSHVYWYRQLPEEGLKFMVYLQKENIIDESGMPKERFSAEFPKEGPSILRIQQVVRGDSAAYFCASSSFNRGTGNTIYFGEGSWLTVV.

The gene calls are TRBV6-5 and TRBJ2-7; D is unresolved. CDR1 and CDR2 from the germline V gene are MNHEY and SVGAGI. V was shortened by 6 bases and J by 0 bases, with 12 bases between the two germline ends. This CDR3 region has 14 residues. In DNA, the CDR3 is TGTGCCAGCAGCAGGTACTCTCGCTCCTACGAGCAGTACTTC. Translating gives CASSRYSRSYEQYF.

The V call is TRBV11-3, the J call TRBJ1-6; 9 bases map to TRBD1. The CDR3 length is 15 residues. The V and J ends lost 4 bases and 8 bases, in that order; junction bases with no gene match: 6. The germline CDR1 and CDR2 sequences are SGHNT and YENEEA. CDR3 region: CASSSTGTGYSPLHF. Written as DNA, the CDR3 is TGTGCCAGCAGCTCGACCGGGACAGGGTATTCACCCCTCCACTTT.

This clone was recorded once. The sample holds other DNA sequences that translate to the same CDR3. The chain employs TRBV5-1 and TRBJ2-5; no definite D call. This CDR3 contains 12 residues. Trimming stripped 0 bases from V and 2 bases from J, with 2 bases between. CDR1 and CDR2 (germline): SGHRS, YFSETQ. The CDR3 DNA sequence: TGCGCCAGCAGCTTGGCTCAAGAGACCCAGTACTTC. Its translation is CASSLAQETQYF.

J is TRBJ1-1 and V is TRBV10-3; D is possibly TRBD1 (6 bases). V lost 6 bases to trimming and J lost 0 bases, with 14 bases between them. Germline V gives CDR1 ENHRY, CDR2 SYGVKD. The CDR3 is made up of 15 amino acids. CDR3 amino acids: CAIRPEQGMNTEAFF. In nucleotides, the CDR3 is TGTGCCATCAGACCCGAACAGGGTATGAACACTGAAGCTTTCTTT.

The chain recombines TRBV7-9 with TRBJ2-1; 7 bases are a match to TRBD2. This CDR3 is built from 19 residues. V lost 6 bases to trimming and J lost 1 base; unmatched junction nucleotides: 18. Germline V gene sequence: CDR1 SEHNR, CDR2 FQNEAQ (reference sequence). The CDR3: CASSPRLDLSGDSYNEQFF. In nucleotides, the CDR3 is TGTGCCAGCAGTCCTAGACTAGACCTCAGCGGGGATTCCTACAATGAGCAGTTCTTC. The whole variable domain, remainder taken from reference TRBV7-9 and TRBJ2-1, is DTGVSQNPRHKITKRGQNVTFRCDPISEHNRLYWYRQTLGQGPEFLTYFQNEAQLEKSRLLSDRFSAERPKGSFSTLEIQRTEQGDSAMYLCASSPRLDLSGDSYNEQFFGPGTRLTVL.

The J gene is TRBJ1-2, the V gene TRBV11-3; TRBD1 matches 11 bases. Per the germline V gene, CDR1 is SGHNT and CDR2 is YENEEA. J lost 5 bases, V lost 8 bases, and 7 bases had no gene match. The CDR3 is 14 residues long. Here the CDR3 reads CASLTRDRGYGYTF. The CDR3 nucleotides are TGTGCCAGCCTAACACGGGACAGGGGGTATGGCTACACCTTC. The whole variable domain, remainder taken from reference TRBV11-3 and TRBJ1-2, is EAGVVQSPRYKIIEKKQPVAFWCNPISGHNTLYWYLQNLGQGPELLIRYENEEAVDDSQLPKDRFSAERLKGVDSTLKIQPAELGDSAVYLCASLTRDRGYGYTFGSGTRLTVV.

The chain is built from TRBV5-1 and TRBJ2-2; no clear D. Deletions cut 0 bases from V and 0 bases from J, with 6 bases between. CDR3 length: 15 residues. The germline gives CDR1 SGHRS, CDR2 YFSETQ. CDR3 sequence: CASSLDRSNTGELFF. For the CDR3, the DNA is TGCGCCAGCAGCTTGGACAGATCGAACACCGGGGAGCTGTTTTTT.

There are a few counts of this clone. The V and J genes are TRBV11-2 and TRBJ2-7; no definite D call. This CDR3 spans 12 amino acids. Germline CDR1 SGHAT, CDR2 FQNNGV. The V and J ends lost 4 bases and 2 bases respectively, with 6 bases between them. This CDR3 reads CASSSPAYEQYF. The CDR3, as DNA: TGTGCCAGCAGCTCGCCAGCCTACGAGCAGTACTTC.

The V and J genes are TRBV6-6 and TRBJ2-1, with 8 nucleotides matching TRBD2. The V and J ends lost 6 bases and 10 bases, in that order; junction bases with no gene match: 17. This CDR3 has 16 amino acids. Germline V lookup: CDR1 MNHNY, CDR2 SVGAGI (reference sequence). The DNA of the CDR3 is TGTGCCAGCAGCTCTAGGGGGACTAGTAATCTGGGGGAGCAGTTCTTC. It codes for CASSSRGTSNLGEQFF.

CDR3 sequence: CASSQEANYGYTF. Here the CDR3 DNA reads TGCGCCAGCAGCCAAGAGGCTAACTATGGCTACACCTTC. The V call is TRBV5-1, the J call TRBJ1-2; D remains ambiguous. V shed 4 bases and J shed 0 bases, with 7 bases lying between them. The germline gives CDR1 SGHRS, CDR2 YFSETQ. This CDR3 comprises 13 residues.

This sequence joins TRBV10-1 and TRBJ2-7; TRBD1 is a possible D gene (5 bases). The CDR3 consists of 14 residues. Germline CDR1 is WNHNN and CDR2 is SYGVQD (reference sequence). V was cut by 2 bases and J by 3 bases, with 11 bases left in between. This CDR3 reads CASSEDSGYYEQYF. The CDR3 nucleotides are TGCGCCAGCAGTGAGGACAGTGGCTACTACGAGCAGTACTTC.

V and J are TRBV5-1 and TRBJ1-4, with D possibly matching TRBD1 (6 bases). V lost 4 bases and J lost 5, with 9 bases in between. The CDR3 runs 13 residues. Germline loops: CDR1 SGHRS, CDR2 YFSETQ. The CDR3 DNA is TGCGCCAGCAGCGTGGACAGAAATGAAAAACTGTTTTTT. Protein: CASSVDRNEKLFF.

This clone has just a few counts. The chain combines TRBV29-1 with TRBJ2-2, with D tentatively TRBD1 (5 bases). The V gene lost 5 bases and the J gene lost 2 bases, with 9 bases spanning the gap. CDR1 is SQVTM and CDR2 is ANQGSEA in the germline V gene. This CDR3 is built from 13 residues. As DNA, the CDR3 is TGCAGCGTTAAACAGGTTAACACCGGGGAGCTGTTTTTT. Translating it yields CSVKQVNTGELFF.

The genes are TRBV7-9 and TRBJ1-4; D not certain. The CDR3 covers 14 residues. The germline CDR1 and CDR2 sequences are SEHNR and FQNEAQ (reference sequence). Between the trimmed V and J ends, which lost 1 base and 7 bases, there was a span of 10 bases. The chain's CDR3 is CASSLEGSSEKLFF. DNA for the CDR3: TGTGCCAGCAGCTTAGAAGGGAGTAGTGAAAAACTGTTTTTT. Looking up the rest from reference TRBV7-9 and TRBJ1-4 gives the full variable domain: DTGVSQNPRHKITKRGQNVTFRCDPISEHNRLYWYRQTLGQGPEFLTYFQNEAQLEKSRLLSDRFSAERPKGSFSTLEIQRTEQGDSAMYLCASSLEGSSEKLFFGSGTQLSVL.

The rearrangement joins TRBV11-2 to TRBJ2-4; D ambiguous. Germline V CDR1 and CDR2: SGHAT, FQNNGV. Trimming cost V 1 base and J 0 bases, with 7 bases left between them. CDR3 length: 15 residues. The CDR3 is CASSLAPLAKNIQYF. Here the CDR3 DNA reads TGTGCCAGCAGCTTAGCCCCGTTAGCCAAAAACATTCAGTACTTC.

V and J are TRBV11-3 and TRBJ1-4; possible D gene TRBD1, 6 bases. Germline lookup yields CDR1 SGHNT and CDR2 YENEEA. The CDR3 spans 14 residues. Trimming stripped 1 base from V and 7 bases from J, with 10 bases between. CDR3 coding DNA: TGTGCCAGCAGCTTAGCAGGGGTTGGTGAAAAACTGTTTTTT. Translating it yields CASSLAGVGEKLFF.

The chain joins TRBV5-1 to TRBJ1-2; 7 bases map to TRBD1. The CDR3 length is 13 residues. Germline CDR1 SGHRS, CDR2 YFSETQ. V lost 5 bases and J lost 8; bases outside the gene matches: 9. CDR3 loop: CASRVTGDWGYTF. In DNA form, the CDR3 reads TGCGCCAGCAGGGTTACAGGGGACTGGGGCTACACCTTC.

V gene TRBV5-4 combines with J gene TRBJ2-7; TRBD2 agrees at 10 bases. Germline V gene data show CDR1 as SGHNT and CDR2 as YYREEE (reference sequence). Trimming took 2 bases from V and 3 from J; bases not matched to a gene: 2. CDR3 length: 14 amino acids. As DNA, the CDR3 is TGTGCCAGCAGCTTCAGCGGGGGGGTCTACGAGCAGTACTTC. Its translation: CASSFSGGVYEQYF.

This clone occurred once. CDR3 in amino acids: CASSLAQGSPPLHF. CDR3 sequence (DNA): TGTGCCAGCAGCTTGGCTCAGGGGAGTCCACCCCTCCACTTT. The V call is TRBV5-6, the J call TRBJ1-6; TRBD1 might be the D (6 bases). The CDR3 runs to 14 residues. V lost 0 bases to trimming and J lost 11 bases, with 12 bases between them. CDR1 and CDR2 (germline): SGHDT, YYEEEE. Supplemented by reference TRBV5-6 and TRBJ1-6, the full variable domain reads DAGVTQSPTHLIKTRGQQVTLRCSPKSGHDTVSWYQQALGQGPQFIFQYYEEEERQRGNFPDRFSGHQFPNYSSELNVNALLLGDSALYLCASSLAQGSPPLHFGNGTRLTVT.

The chain's CDR3 is CASSLEVPDYGYTF. CDR3 nucleotides: TGTGCCAGCAGCTTAGAAGTCCCAGACTATGGCTACACCTTC. The gene calls are TRBV7-9 and TRBJ1-2; D not certain. The CDR3 contains 14 residues. Trimming shortened V by 1 base and J by 3 bases, and 9 bases separated the two germline ends. Germline CDR1 reads SEHNR; CDR2 reads FQNEAQ (reference sequence).